Below, 13 T cell receptor beta chains from the same sample are listed, as sequenced in a study of blood T cell repertoires in COVID-19 (dated by TCRdb to 2020 to 2022). Receptors were amplified or captured by the immunoSEQ multiplex PCR assay. The table was pulled from immuneACCESS by TCRdb, which kept in-frame rearrangements only. Such tables lose some clones; where checked, under half of the loss comes from unresolved V genes, and the rest has no known cause. This sample lists approximately 36,000 clones; 90% were detected once. Together, the top ten hold around a quarter of the sample. Sequenced input: peripheral blood. Every receptor here comes from a man aged 60-69 years with active or convalescent COVID-19.

The chain is built from TRBV18 and TRBJ2-7, with D possibly matching TRBD2 (6 bases). V dropped 2 bases and J dropped 0 bases, with 8 bases sitting between them. This CDR3 is built from 14 residues. Germline CDR1 and CDR2: KGHSH and LQKENI. CDR3 nucleotides: TGTGCCAGCTCACCAGCGGGGAGCTCCTACGAGCAGTACTTC. This gives the protein CASSPAGSSYEQYF.

DNA of the CDR3: TGTGCCAGTTCATTCGAAGCAGGGGATGAGACCCAGTACTTC. Its protein product is CASSFEAGDETQYF. This sequence joins TRBV27 and TRBJ2-5, with D perhaps TRBD1 (6 bases). Trimming pared 9 bases from V and 5 bases from J, leaving 19 bases between. Germline V gene data show CDR1 as MNHEY and CDR2 as SMNVEV (reference sequence). The CDR3 covers 14 residues.

The rearrangement links TRBV11-2 to TRBJ2-1, with D possibly being TRBD2 (6 bases). V gave up 5 bases and J gave up 9 bases, with 17 bases separating them. Germline V gene sequence: CDR1 SGHAT, CDR2 FQNNGV. There are 14 residues in the CDR3. CDR3 sequence reads: CASSLTDYRGEQFF. In DNA, the CDR3 is TGTGCCAGCAGCCTGACGGACTATCGTGGTGAGCAGTTCTTC.

This clone is medium-sized within its sample. This chain uses TRBV12-3 or TRBV12-4 with TRBJ1-2; TRBD1 matches 8 bases. V was clipped by 3 bases and J by 8 bases; unmatched bases: 5. The CDR3 covers 13 residues. CDR3: CASSFHQGAGYTF. CDR3 in DNA: TGTGCCAGCAGTTTTCACCAGGGGGCAGGCTACACCTTC.

This sequence joins TRBV5-1 and TRBJ2-3; D is ambiguous. Trimming removed 0 bases at V and 4 bases at J, with 6 bases between. Germline CDR1 SGHRS, CDR2 YFSETQ. This CDR3 is built from 13 residues. Written as DNA, the CDR3 is TGCGCCAGCAGCTTGGGCCGGGCAGATACGCAGTATTTT. It yields the protein CASSLGRADTQYF.

The V call is TRBV13, the J call TRBJ2-1; no clear D. CDR1 is PRHDT and CDR2 is FYEKMQ in the germline V gene (reference sequence). The CDR3 has 13 amino acids. V dropped 1 base and J dropped 6 bases, with 7 bases sitting between them. CDR3 protein: CASSLALVNEQFF. CDR3 in DNA: TGTGCCAGCAGCTTAGCTCTAGTCAATGAGCAGTTCTTC.

This clone was seen more than once but under ten times. The chain employs TRBV11-3 and TRBJ1-4, with D hard to call. V lost 8 bases to trimming and J lost 6 bases, with 19 bases between them. The germline CDR1 and CDR2 sequences are SGHNT and YENEEA. The length of the CDR3 is 15 residues. The CDR3 region is CASDPKNTKYEKLFF. The CDR3 nucleotides read TGTGCCAGCGACCCAAAGAACACTAAGTATGAAAAACTGTTTTTT. The complete variable domain, with remaining parts taken from reference TRBV11-3 and TRBJ1-4, reads EAGVVQSPRYKIIEKKQPVAFWCNPISGHNTLYWYLQNLGQGPELLIRYENEEAVDDSQLPKDRFSAERLKGVDSTLKIQPAELGDSAVYLCASDPKNTKYEKLFFGSGTQLSVL.

V usage is TRBV15 and J usage is TRBJ2-1, with D possibly TRBD1 on 5 matching bases. V lost 0 bases and J lost 8, with 11 bases in between. The CDR3 totals 14 residues. The V gene's germline CDR1 is LNHNV and CDR2 YYDKDF (reference sequence). CDR3 sequence: CATSRDLPTDEQFF. CDR3 coding DNA: TGTGCCACCAGCAGAGATTTACCGACAGATGAGCAGTTCTTC. Based on the CDR3 plus reference TRBV15 and TRBJ2-1, the full variable domain is DAMVIQNPRYQVTQFGKPVTLSCSQTLNHNVMYWYQQKSSQAPKLLFHYYDKDFNNEADTPDNFQSRRPNTSFCFLDIRSPGLGDTAMYLCATSRDLPTDEQFFGPGTRLTVL.

This chain uses TRBV11-2 with TRBJ2-7, with 9 bases aligning to TRBD2. V was pared by 0 bases and J by 5 bases, with 8 bases of the junction left unmatched. From germline, CDR1 is SGHAT and CDR2 FQNNGV. The CDR3 extends over 16 amino acids. Written as DNA, the CDR3 is TGTGCCAGCAGCTTAGATAGCGGGAGATCCGTCGACGAGCAGTACTTC. Protein sequence: CASSLDSGRSVDEQYF.

The V gene is TRBV18, the J gene TRBJ2-7; 7 bases match TRBD2. V lost 0 bases to trimming and J lost 5 bases; unmatched junction nucleotides: 7. Per the germline V gene, CDR1 is KGHSH and CDR2 is LQKENI. The CDR3 length is 15 residues. This CDR3 is CASSPPGGGTDEQYF. Here the CDR3 DNA reads TGTGCCAGCTCACCACCGGGGGGGGGAACAGACGAGCAGTACTTC.

The chain couples TRBV19 to TRBJ2-5; TRBD2 matches 10 bases. The CDR3 covers 15 residues. V lost 5 bases, J lost 5 bases, and 8 bases stayed unmatched. Germline-derived CDR1 and CDR2 are LNHDA and SQIVND (reference sequence). The CDR3 here is CASSLGLAGAETQYF. The CDR3, as DNA: TGTGCCAGTAGTTTGGGTCTAGCGGGAGCGGAGACCCAGTACTTC.

The V call is TRBV6-5, the J call TRBJ2-1; 13 bases line up with TRBD2. CDR1 and CDR2 (germline): MNHEY, SVGAGI. Trimming removed 11 bases from V and 7 bases from J; junction bases left unmatched: 8. The CDR3 runs 14 residues. CDR3 in DNA: TGTGCCGGACGACTAGCGGGAGGTTTAAATGAGCAGTTCTTC. Protein product: CAGRLAGGLNEQFF.

There are many counts of this clone. The rearrangement links TRBV28 to TRBJ1-1; 8 nucleotides align to TRBD1. The CDR3 contains 14 residues. V dropped 7 bases and J dropped 1; count of bases not matched to a gene: 5. The germline V gene encodes CDR1 MDHEN and CDR2 SYDVKM. The CDR3 sequence is CASIQGAPNTEAFF. DNA for the CDR3: TGTGCCAGCATTCAGGGGGCGCCGAACACTGAAGCTTTCTTT. Drawing the rest from reference TRBV28 and TRBJ1-1, the complete variable domain is DVKVTQSSRYLVKRTGEKVFLECVQDMDHENMFWYRQDPGLGLRLIYFSYDVKMKEKGDIPEGYSVSREKKERFSLILESASTNQTSMYLCASIQGAPNTEAFFGQGTRLTVV.